The T cell receptor (beta chain) described here comes from a study of neoadjuvant anti-PD-1 for oral cavity cancer. For the study at large: Patients without progression received a fourth nivolumab dose around day 43, then surgical resection on days 50-56. Broader study findings: Higher pretreatment Treg/Th17 ratios tracked higher pretreatment blood clonality.

As for this clone: Its antigen is currently unknown.

The table came from immunoSEQ multiplex PCR; TCRdb's copy has only in-frame clones and leaves some out. This table has 9,500 to 15,000 clones, about two thirds appearing once. Time point noted: after neoadjuvant nivolumab, at surgical resection. No culture or expansion preceded analysis of these blood cells. This receptor was identified in a person aged 40 to 85 with oral cavity squamous cell carcinoma. The specimen comprised PBMCs, sampled after nivolumab (anti-PD-1) treatment.

The CDR3 DNA reads TGTGCCAGCAGCTTAACAGGGACTAGCGGGAGTGAGCAGTTCTTC. Protein: CASSLTGTSGSEQFF. The chain is built from TRBV7-8 and TRBJ2-1; 14 bases map to TRBD2. J lost 9 bases, V lost 2 bases, and 3 bases had no gene match. The CDR3 covers 15 residues. The germline V gene has CDR1 SGHVS and CDR2 FQNEAQ.